The sequence of this T cell receptor beta chain was determined in a study of neoadjuvant anti-PD-1 for oral cavity cancer. The wider study: Before surgery, most patients got three to four biweekly 3 mg/kg nivolumab doses. Patients without progression received a fourth nivolumab dose around day 43, then surgical resection on days 50-56.

Here immunoSEQ multiplex PCR was the method, and the copy in TCRdb shows in-frame clones only, minus some. Altogether tens of thousands of clones are present, approximately 79% being singletons, with the ten largest covering 2% to 3%. The length of the CDR3 is 16 residues. Trimming took 3 bases from V and 7 from J; bases not matched to a gene: 10. Per the germline V gene, CDR1 is MDHEN and CDR2 is SYDVKM. Here the sequenced sample was PBMCs, taken before nivolumab (anti-PD-1) treatment. This chain uses TRBV28 with TRBJ1-5; 9 bases match TRBD1. The receptor's source is a person aged 35 to 85 with oral cavity squamous cell carcinoma. The CDR3 here is CASSLPQGQGNQPQHF. Written as DNA, the CDR3 is TGTGCCAGCAGTTTGCCCCAGGGACAGGGAAACCAGCCCCAGCATTTT.